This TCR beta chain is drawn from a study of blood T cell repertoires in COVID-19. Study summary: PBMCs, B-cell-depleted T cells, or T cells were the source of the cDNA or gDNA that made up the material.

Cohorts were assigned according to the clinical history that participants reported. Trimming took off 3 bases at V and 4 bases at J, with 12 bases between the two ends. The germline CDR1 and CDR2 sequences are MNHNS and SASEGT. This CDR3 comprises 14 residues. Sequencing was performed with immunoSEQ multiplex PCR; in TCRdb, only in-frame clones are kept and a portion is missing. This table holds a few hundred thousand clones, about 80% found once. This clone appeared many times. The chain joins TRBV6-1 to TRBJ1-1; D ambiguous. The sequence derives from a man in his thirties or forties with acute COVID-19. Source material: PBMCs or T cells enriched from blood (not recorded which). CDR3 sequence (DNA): TGTGCCAGCAGTGAGGTTATCGCGGGCACTGAAGCTTTCTTT. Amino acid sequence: CASSEVIAGTEAFF.